These 16 T cell receptor beta chains originate from one sample sequenced in a study of T-cell reconstitution after alpha-beta-depleted transplantation in children. Unique molecular identifiers were incorporated when the TCRbeta library was constructed. TCRdb passed the PCR reads through MiXCR, listing each CDR3 protein once. The table has 100,000 to 120,000 distinct CDR3 sequences, approximately 10% seen once. The sequenced sample was PBMCs from the stem cell graft donor, obtained from the stem cell graft. Receptors were obtained from a human donor who donated a stem cell graft to a child with acute lymphoblastic leukemia.

This clonotype was counted many times. The chain is built from TRBV29-1 and TRBJ2-1, with 8 nucleotides matching TRBD1. CDR3 size: 16 residues. Germline CDR1 and CDR2: SQVTM and ANQGSEA. V was pared by 6 bases and J by 4 bases, with 14 bases of the junction left unmatched. The chain's CDR3 is CSVPLPDRVLYNEQFF. The CDR3 coding sequence is TGCAGCGTCCCCTTACCGGACAGGGTCCTTTACAATGAGCAGTTCTTC.

In this sample, this clonotype turned up many times. The rearrangement uses TRBV29-1 and TRBJ1-2; D remains unclear. The CDR3 has 12 amino acids. V was cut by 3 bases and J by 4 bases, with 9 bases left in between. Germline V gene sequence: CDR1 SQVTM, CDR2 ANQGSEA. The CDR3 DNA reads TGCAGCGTTGACAAGGGAGGCTATGGCTACACCTTC. Amino acid sequence: CSVDKGGYGYTF.

This clonotype occurred many times. The chain uses TRBV5-6 and TRBJ1-5; 7 bases align to TRBD1. V lost 1 base and J lost 4; bases outside the gene matches: 8. This CDR3 has 16 residues. Germline V gives CDR1 SGHDT, CDR2 YYEEEE. CDR3 amino acids: CASSLSPLQGNQPQHF. As DNA, the CDR3 is TGTGCCAGCAGCTTGAGCCCTTTACAGGGGAATCAGCCCCAGCATTTT.

This clonotype has a count of ten or more. The chain uses TRBV20-1 and TRBJ2-3; D possibly corresponds to TRBD1 (6 bases). This CDR3 is built from 12 residues. The germline gives CDR1 DFQATT, CDR2 SNEGSKA (reference sequence). Trimming shortened V by 5 bases and J by 6 bases, and 12 bases separated the two germline ends. The CDR3 is CSAQHRADTQYF. The CDR3 DNA is TGCAGTGCTCAACACAGGGCTGATACGCAGTATTTT.

This clonotype came up many times. The CDR3 DNA reads TGCAGTGCTCCGTACAGGGGACTCCAAGAGACCCAGTACTTC. Amino acids: CSAPYRGLQETQYF. The rearrangement uses TRBV20-1 and TRBJ2-5, with a possible D match to TRBD1 (7 bases). Trimming took off 5 bases at V and 1 base at J, with 14 bases between the two ends. Germline CDR1 and CDR2: DFQATT and SNEGSKA (reference sequence). The CDR3 totals 14 residues.

This clonotype has a count of ten or more. This chain links TRBV20-1 with TRBJ1-1, with D possibly TRBD1 on 6 matching bases. V was shortened by 0 bases and J by 6 bases, with 20 bases between the two germline ends. Germline V gene data show CDR1 as DFQATT and CDR2 as SNEGSKA (reference sequence). The CDR3 has 16 amino acids. The CDR3 spells CSARDTIGGQSAEAFF. The CDR3 nucleotides are TGCAGTGCTAGAGATACCATCGGGGGGCAAAGTGCTGAAGCTTTCTTT.

The rearrangement links TRBV5-1 to TRBJ2-7; tentative D call: TRBD2 (5 bases). The CDR3 runs 15 residues. V dropped 4 bases and J dropped 3 bases, with 17 bases sitting between them. Per the germline V gene, CDR1 is SGHRS and CDR2 is YFSETQ. This chain's CDR3 is CASSPQGRADYEQYF. The CDR3 DNA is TGCGCCAGCAGCCCCCAAGGGCGGGCGGACTACGAGCAGTACTTC.

The table lists this clonotype with many counts. The V call is TRBV6-5, the J call TRBJ2-5; 10 bases match TRBD2. The V gene's germline CDR1 is MNHEY and CDR2 SVGAGI. The CDR3 sequence is 18 residues long. V shed 0 bases, J shed 5 bases, and the junction held 12 bases outside the gene matches. Written as DNA, the CDR3 is TGTGCCAGCAGTTACTCCGGGACTAGCGTCAGCCGGGGGGAGACCCAGTACTTC. The encoded protein is CASSYSGTSVSRGETQYF.

This clonotype occurred many times. The V gene is TRBV12-3 or TRBV12-4, the J gene TRBJ1-5; 7 bases line up with TRBD1. The CDR3 consists of 15 residues. V lost 7 bases and J lost 0; bases outside the gene matches: 6. The CDR3 reads CASTLTGDSNQPQHF. In DNA form, the CDR3 reads TGTGCCAGCACCTTAACAGGGGATAGCAATCAGCCCCAGCATTTT.

In its sample, this clonotype was seen many times. The genes are TRBV7-8 and TRBJ2-5; D call uncertain. CDR3 size: 14 residues. Trimming stripped 4 bases from V and 1 base from J, with 10 bases between. CDR1 and CDR2 (germline): SGHVS, FQNEAQ. CDR3 DNA sequence: TGTGCCAGCAGCTCCTCGGGCTTCCAAGAGACCCAGTACTTC. Translated, it gives CASSSSGFQETQYF. Using reference TRBV7-8 and TRBJ2-5 for the parts outside the CDR3, the full variable domain is GAGVSQSPRYKVAKRGQDVALRCDPISGHVSLFWYQQALGQGPEFLTYFQNEAQLDKSGLPSDRFFAERPEGSVSTLKIQRTQQEDSAVYLCASSSSGFQETQYFGPGTRLLVL.

This clonotype appeared many times. At one end, the junction sequence differs from germline, possibly due to a read error. The rearrangement joins TRBV12-3 or TRBV12-4 to TRBJ1-5, with D maybe TRBD1 (5 bases). CDR3 length: 15 residues. The CDR3 nucleotides read TGTGCCAGCAGTTTTGGTACAGGTAGCGATCAGCCCCAGCATTTT. This sequence encodes CASSFGTGSDQPQHF.

This clonotype was found many times. The J gene is TRBJ1-1, the V gene TRBV11-1, with D perhaps matching TRBD1 (5 bases). CDR1 SGHAT and CDR2 FQDESV come from the germline V gene (reference sequence). Trimming stripped 2 bases from V and 2 bases from J, with 21 bases between. The CDR3 totals 18 residues. In DNA, the CDR3 is TGTGCCAGCAGCTTAATTGAGGGGATTGCGTTAGGAAACACTGAAGCTTTCTTT. Its translation is CASSLIEGIALGNTEAFF. Full variable domain (rest looked up from reference TRBV11-1 and TRBJ1-1): EAEVAQSPRYKITEKSQAVAFWCDPISGHATLYWYRQILGQGPELLVQFQDESVVDDSQLPKDRFSAERLKGVDSTLKIQPAELGDSAMYLCASSLIEGIALGNTEAFFGQGTRLTVV.

This clonotype was recorded many times. This chain connects TRBV5-1 to TRBJ1-5, with D hard to call. Trimming pared 5 bases from V and 4 bases from J, leaving 13 bases between. CDR3 length equals 14 residues. The germline gives CDR1 SGHRS, CDR2 YFSETQ. This chain's CDR3 is CASRLDPTNQPQHF. In DNA form, the CDR3 reads TGCGCCAGCAGGCTTGACCCAACAAATCAGCCCCAGCATTTT.

As for this clonotype: Since a much larger clone is just one base distant, this may be a read error. The chain recombines TRBV10-3 with TRBJ2-1; 12 positions match TRBD2. CDR1 ENHRY and CDR2 SYGVKD come from the germline V gene. J was trimmed by 9 bases and V by 6 bases; bases with no gene match: 9. The CDR3 has 15 residues. The CDR3 loop is CAISAVTSGGLEQFF. The CDR3 DNA reads TGTGCCATCAGCGCCGTGACTAGCGGGGGACTTGAGCAGTTCTTC.

This chain joins TRBV7-9 and TRBJ1-5; D remains ambiguous. The germline V gene encodes CDR1 SEHNR and CDR2 FQNEAQ (reference sequence). CDR3 size: 14 residues. V was trimmed by 0 bases and J by 5 bases, leaving 8 bases between them. Written as DNA, the CDR3 is TGTGCCAGCAGCTTAGCCACAGTTGATCAGCCCCAGCATTTT. As protein: CASSLATVDQPQHF.

This clonotype appeared many times. The J gene is TRBJ2-1, the V gene TRBV12-3 or TRBV12-4; weak D call: TRBD2 (6 bases). The V end lost 2 bases, the J end lost 1 base, and 12 bases lay between the germline ends. CDR3 length: 16 residues. CDR3 nucleotide sequence: TGTGCCAGCAGTTTACGTACGGCGGGGTCCTACAATGAGCAGTTCTTC. It translates to CASSLRTAGSYNEQFF.